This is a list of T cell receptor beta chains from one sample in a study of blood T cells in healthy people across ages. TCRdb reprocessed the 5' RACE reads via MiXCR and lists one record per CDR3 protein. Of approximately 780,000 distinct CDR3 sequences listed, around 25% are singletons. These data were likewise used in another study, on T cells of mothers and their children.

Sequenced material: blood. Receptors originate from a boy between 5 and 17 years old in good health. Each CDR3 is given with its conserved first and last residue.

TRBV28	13	CASRKENTGELFF
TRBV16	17	CASSPNPGEAGNTEAFF
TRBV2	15	CASSRTRGGYNEQFF
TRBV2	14	CASKGTRGNQPQHF
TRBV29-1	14	CSVAQGQSEETQYF
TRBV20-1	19	CSARDPDREPEKTPREQYF
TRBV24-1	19	CATSDLEPSAGGTRDTQYF
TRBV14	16	CASSQDHYRGEYEQYF
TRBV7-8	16	CASSFATVSTNEKLFF
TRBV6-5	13	CASSYDGNEKLFF
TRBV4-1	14	CASSQALKDDEQYF
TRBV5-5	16	CASSLRTGAETGELFF
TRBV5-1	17	CASSSTGPERNGYGYTF
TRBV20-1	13	CSASRQKGETQYF
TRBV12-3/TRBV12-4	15	CASSSGQGAKNIQYF
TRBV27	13	CASPQDRDYGYTF
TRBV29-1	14	CSVNTGTGNEKLFF
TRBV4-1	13	CASSRLEAGGYTF
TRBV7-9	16	CASSLAGTPSNQPQHF
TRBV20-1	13	CSASPGGGKTQYF
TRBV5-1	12	CASRQAQGEQYF
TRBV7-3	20	CASSSQSFPGLAERTDTQYF
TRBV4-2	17	CASSHRGGREDTGELFF
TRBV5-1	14	CASSSTRTGNIQYF
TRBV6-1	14	CASSAPGPGRGYTF